The 9 T cell receptor beta chains listed next were all sequenced from one sample in a study of response to subunit inactivated influenza vaccine. Each CDR3 protein is one row after TCRdb ran MiXCR on the RT-PCR reads. The data hold over 800,000 distinct CDR3 sequences, with 20% to 25% observed a single time. The sample was PBMCs from blood, taken about 5 days after vaccination. The receptors derive from a man aged 50-59 years who received an inactivated influenza vaccine.

This clonotype was observed a handful of times. The chain joins TRBV12-3 or TRBV12-4 to TRBJ2-3; D perhaps matches TRBD1 (6 bases). Trimming stripped 6 bases from V and 1 base from J, with 14 bases between. The CDR3 sequence is 15 residues long. The CDR3 region has the DNA TGTGCCAGCAGACTAGACAGGATTGGCACAGATACGCAGTATTTT. It specifies CASRLDRIGTDTQYF.

This clonotype was counted only a few times. This chain links TRBV11-2 with TRBJ2-4; 16 bases map to TRBD2. Germline CDR1 and CDR2: SGHAT and FQNNGV. This CDR3 spans 20 amino acids. The V and J ends lost 6 bases and 6 bases, in that order; junction bases with no gene match: 17. The DNA for the CDR3 is TGTGCCAGCAGACCCCTTGGGACTAGCGGGGGGGCCTGGAGAGGAAACATTCAGTACTTC. Translating it yields CASRPLGTSGGAWRGNIQYF.

The gene calls are TRBV20-1 and TRBJ1-6; 10 bases match TRBD1. The CDR3 loop spans 16 amino acids. The junction had 7 bases not matched to a gene; V was cut back by 0 bases and J by 8 bases. From germline, CDR1 is DFQATT and CDR2 SNEGSKA (reference sequence). The CDR3 region has the DNA TGCAGTGCTAGAGATCTCGGGACAGGGGTTGATTCACCCCTCCACTTT. It is translated as CSARDLGTGVDSPLHF.

The table lists this clonotype with a few counts. V and J are TRBV7-2 and TRBJ2-3, with TRBD2 as a possible D gene (5 bases). Germline V gene sequence: CDR1 SGHTA, CDR2 FQGNSA. The length of the CDR3 is 16 residues. V lost 4 bases to trimming and J lost 0 bases, with 14 bases between them. The CDR3 DNA reads as TGTGCCAGCAGCTCCCGGATAGCGCGGAGCACAGATACGCAGTATTTT. Its translation is CASSSRIARSTDTQYF.

The V gene is TRBV7-2, the J gene TRBJ1-1; no clear D. CDR1 and CDR2 from the germline V gene are SGHTA and FQGNSA. This CDR3 contains 13 residues. Trimming removed 5 bases from V and 11 bases from J, with 18 bases in between. In DNA, the CDR3 is TGTGCCAGCAGCCCAGACCGGCAAACCTGGGCTTTCTTT. Protein sequence: CASSPDRQTWAFF. Together with reference TRBV7-2 and TRBJ1-1, the CDR3 gives the full variable domain: GAGVSQSPSNKVTEKGKDVELRCDPISGHTALYWYRQSLGQGLEFLIYFQGNSAPDKSGLPSDRFSAERTGGSVSTLTIQRTQQEDSAVYLCASSPDRQTWAFFGQGTRLTVV.

The CDR3 bases are TGTGCCAGCAGCCGGCGACTAGCCGTCAATGAGCAGTTCTTC. Translating it yields CASSRRLAVNEQFF. The chain has TRBV4-2 and TRBJ2-1, with 7 nucleotides matching TRBD2. This CDR3 is 14 amino acids long. Germline V gene sequence: CDR1 LGHNA, CDR2 YNFKEQ. With V trimmed by 4 bases and J by 6 bases, 6 bases remained unmatched.

The chain is built from TRBV27 and TRBJ2-1; D is unresolved. The CDR3 is 15 amino acids. Germline V lookup: CDR1 MNHEY, CDR2 SMNVEV (reference sequence). Trimming removed 6 bases from V and 8 bases from J, with 20 bases in between. For the CDR3, the DNA is TGTGCCAGCAGACCCTCGGACGCGGCGTCATATGAGCAGTTCTTC. As protein: CASRPSDAASYEQFF.

This clonotype occurred many times. The V gene is TRBV5-1, the J gene TRBJ2-3; 9 bases line up with TRBD2. The junction had 2 bases not matched to a gene; V was cut back by 0 bases and J by 0 bases. This CDR3 has 16 residues. Germline CDR1 is SGHRS and CDR2 is YFSETQ. This chain's CDR3 is CASSLGLAESTDTQYF. CDR3 DNA sequence: TGCGCCAGCAGCTTGGGACTAGCGGAAAGCACAGATACGCAGTATTTT.

The V call is TRBV7-7, the J call TRBJ2-1; 11 nucleotides line up with TRBD2. The CDR3 is made up of 15 amino acids. CDR1 SSHAT and CDR2 FNYEAQ come from the germline V gene (reference sequence). J lost 10 bases, V lost 2 bases, and 7 bases had no gene match. The CDR3 DNA follows: TGTGCCAGCAGCTTACTAGCGGGAGGAGTAGAGGAGCAGTTCTTC. This codes for CASSLLAGGVEEQFF.